These T cell receptor beta chains were read from a single sample in a study of CD8+CD57+ T cells in acquired aplastic anemia. TCRdb independently ran MiXCR on the reads; one entry per CDR3 protein. The table lists 75,000 to 80,000 distinct CDR3 sequences, roughly 70% of them singletons, with 65% to 85% in the top ten. Sequencing was carried out using sorted CD4+, CD8+, or CD8+CD57+ T cells (not recorded which) from PBMCs. These receptors all come from a human donor with aplastic anemia. Each CDR3 is given with its conserved first and last residue. The order of the fields is V gene, D gene, clone size, CDR3 length, J gene, CDR3 protein, CDR3 DNA. The D gene is left open where the match is weak. Clone sizes are given selectively: once, few, many, or a class where the clone is expanded.

>TRBV7-9|.|.|15|TRBJ1-2
CASSLASVANYGYTF
TGTGCCAGCAGCTTAGCTTCAGTAGCTAACTATGGCTACACCTTC
>TRBV24-1|.|few|15|TRBJ2-1
CATSEAQGRYNEQFF
TGTGCCACCAGTGAGGCTCAGGGCCGCTACAATGAGCAGTTCTTC
>TRBV15|TRBD2|.|14|TRBJ2-1
CATSRGSGADEQFF
TGTGCCACCAGCAGAGGTAGCGGGGCGGATGAGCAGTTCTTC
>TRBV7-6|.|once|14|TRBJ2-7
CASSSDFSSYEQYF
TGTGCCAGCAGCTCCGACTTCAGCTCCTACGAGCAGTACTTC
>TRBV11-2|TRBD1|.|16|TRBJ1-5
CASSTGTGRGNQPQHF
TGTGCCAGCAGCACCGGGACAGGGAGAGGCAATCAGCCCCAGCATTTT
>TRBV6-5|.|.|14|TRBJ2-7
CASSWSETDYEQYF
TGTGCCAGCAGTTGGAGCGAGACCGACTACGAGCAGTACTTC
>TRBV29-1|TRBD1|.|13|TRBJ2-3
CSVERGLTDTQYF
TGCAGCGTTGAGAGGGGGCTAACAGATACGCAGTATTTT
>TRBV3-1|.|few|19|TRBJ2-3
CASSQDKRFGRGAWDTQYF
TGTGCCAGCAGCCAAGATAAACGTTTCGGTCGGGGGGCGTGGGATACGCAGTATTTT
>TRBV19|.|.|14|TRBJ2-1
CASSIPGVSNEQFF
TGTGCCAGTAGTATTCCAGGGGTAAGCAATGAGCAGTTCTTC
>TRBV19|.|.|13|TRBJ2-7
CASSDTGPGEQYF
TGTGCCAGTAGTGATACAGGTCCGGGGGAGCAGTACTTC
>TRBV5-1|.|.|16|TRBJ2-3
CASSLVPIQGTDTQYF
TGCGCCAGCAGCTTGGTCCCCATCCAGGGAACAGATACGCAGTATTTT
>TRBV7-6|TRBD2|.|17|TRBJ2-3
CASSILAETASTDTQYF
TGTGCCAGCAGCATTCTAGCGGAGACTGCTAGCACAGATACGCAGTATTTT
>TRBV20-1|.|large|16|TRBJ2-1
CSARGGGAGMVNEQFF
TGCAGTGCTAGGGGGGGAGGAGCGGGTATGGTCAATGAGCAGTTCTTC
>TRBV20-1|.|once|13|TRBJ2-2
CSARAPYTGELFF
TGCAGTGCTAGAGCGCCCTACACCGGGGAGCTGTTTTTT
>TRBV25-1|.|.|14|TRBJ2-2
CASSVGSYTGELFF
TGTGCCAGCAGCGTCGGAAGCTACACCGGGGAGCTGTTTTTT
>TRBV20-1|TRBD2|.|14|TRBJ2-2
CSAPGLANTGELFF
TGCAGTGCTCCGGGACTAGCGAACACCGGGGAGCTGTTTTTT